One and the same sample provided the 28 T cell receptor beta chains below, sequenced in a study of cytomegalovirus exposure and HLA in healthy donors. Vbeta (60) and Jbeta (13) primers were used in the PCR. The table came from immunoSEQ multiplex PCR; TCRdb's copy has only in-frame clones and leaves some out. The repertoire holds 70,000 or so clones, with around 80% as singletons. The sample comprised PBMCs. The receptors were gathered from a man aged 18-30 years in good health and CMV-seronegative.

The rearrangement links TRBV7-2 to TRBJ2-5, with no clear D. V was pared by 3 bases and J by 5 bases, with 13 bases between. CDR3 length: 14 residues. Germline CDR1 SGHTA, CDR2 FQGNSA. CDR3 coding DNA: TGTGCCAGCAGCTTTCTCCTCACCGGGGAGACCCAGTACTTC. This sequence encodes CASSFLLTGETQYF.

The gene calls are TRBV5-1 and TRBJ1-5; D is undetermined. V was shortened by 0 bases and J by 3 bases, with 10 bases between the two germline ends. Per germline, CDR1 SGHRS and CDR2 YFSETQ. This CDR3 is built from 15 residues. Here the CDR3 reads CASSLVPENNQPQHF. The CDR3 DNA reads TGCGCCAGCAGCTTGGTTCCCGAGAACAATCAGCCCCAGCATTTT.

The rearrangement links TRBV28 to TRBJ2-1, with unresolved D. Germline CDR1 reads MDHEN; CDR2 reads SYDVKM. The V end lost 3 bases, the J end lost 10 bases, and 10 bases lay between the germline ends. The CDR3 is 12 residues long. CDR3 sequence (DNA): TGTGCCAGCAGTTTTATCTCGTTGGAGCAGTTCTTC. It yields the protein CASSFISLEQFF.

This clone turned up a few times. This chain links TRBV7-9 with TRBJ1-1, with D possibly TRBD1 on 6 matching bases. This CDR3 has 13 amino acids. Germline lookup yields CDR1 SEHNR and CDR2 FQNEAQ (reference sequence). The V end was cut by 5 bases, the J end by 10 bases, with 17 bases between. CDR3 sequence: CASSQREGVRAFF. For the CDR3, the DNA is TGTGCCAGCAGCCAACGTGAGGGGGTTCGAGCTTTCTTT.

V usage is TRBV6-6 and J usage is TRBJ1-1; a possible D gene is TRBD1 (5 bases). CDR3 length: 14 amino acids. Germline-derived CDR1 and CDR2 are MNHNY and SVGAGI (reference sequence). V lost 2 bases and J 5 bases, leaving 12 bases between the germline ends. Here the CDR3 reads CASSYASGQTEAFF. CDR3 DNA sequence: TGTGCCAGCAGTTACGCGTCAGGGCAGACTGAAGCTTTCTTT.

The V and J genes are TRBV4-1 and TRBJ2-2, with 11 bases fitting TRBD1. CDR1 and CDR2 (germline): MGHRA, YSYEKL. CDR3 size: 16 residues. Unmatched junction bases numbered 2, after V lost 1 base and J lost 4 bases. CDR3 bases: TGCGCCAGCAGCCAAGTCGGGACAGGGGGCACCGGGGAGCTGTTTTTT. Translation gives CASSQVGTGGTGELFF.

The chain joins TRBV5-6 to TRBJ2-2; D is uncertain. This CDR3 contains 13 residues. Looked up from germline, CDR1 is SGHDT and CDR2 is YYEEEE. The V and J ends lost 4 bases and 5 bases respectively, with 9 bases between them. CDR3 DNA sequence: TGTGCCAGCAGCCCAACGAGGACCGGGGAGCTGTTTTTT. Translated, it gives CASSPTRTGELFF.

The rearrangement uses TRBV30 and TRBJ1-2, with TRBD1 identical over 9 bases. Looked up from germline, CDR1 is GTSNPN and CDR2 is SVGIG (reference sequence). The V gene end was trimmed by 4 bases and the J gene end by 4 bases; junction bases not matched to a gene: 10. The CDR3 has 15 amino acids. The DNA of the CDR3 is TGTGCCTGGACTACGTTAGGGACAGGGTCCTATGGCTACACCTTC. This encodes CAWTTLGTGSYGYTF.

The CDR3 DNA is TGTGCCAGCAGCTTTGTGGGAGGGACCTACGAGCAGTACTTC. Its protein is CASSFVGGTYEQYF. The chain couples TRBV11-2 to TRBJ2-7; 7 bases map to TRBD2. Germline CDR1 reads SGHAT; CDR2 reads FQNNGV. The V segment lost 3 bases and the J segment 2 bases; nucleotides outside the gene matches: 4. The CDR3 has 14 amino acids. The variable domain in full, with the rest retrieved from reference TRBV11-2 and TRBJ2-7, is EAGVAQSPRYKIIEKRQSVAFWCNPISGHATLYWYQQILGQGPKLLIQFQNNGVVDDSQLPKDRFSAERLKGVDSTLKIQPAKLEDSAVYLCASSFVGGTYEQYFGPGTRLTVT.

This clone showed up just a few times. The gene calls are TRBV19 and TRBJ1-1; D remains ambiguous. The CDR3 runs to 15 residues. Trimming cost V 6 bases and J 4 bases, with 18 bases left between them. Germline CDR1 reads LNHDA; CDR2 reads SQIVND (reference sequence). Here the CDR3 DNA reads TGTGCCAGTAGGTCTGGGAGGGAAATCATCACTGAAGCTTTCTTT. Amino acids: CASRSGREIITEAFF.

The chain is built from TRBV4-3 and TRBJ2-2, with a possible D match to TRBD1 (5 bases). The CDR3 contains 18 residues. The V gene lost 0 bases and the J gene lost 3 bases, with 17 bases spanning the gap. CDR1 is LGHNA, CDR2 YSLEER, per germline. This chain's CDR3 is CASSQENRAGWHTGELFF. Written as DNA, the CDR3 is TGCGCCAGCAGCCAAGAGAATAGGGCAGGGTGGCACACCGGGGAGCTGTTTTTT.

V and J are TRBV5-8 and TRBJ2-1, with D possibly matching TRBD1 (6 bases). Per germline, CDR1 SGHTS and CDR2 YDEGEE. Trimming pared 4 bases from V and 16 bases from J, leaving 18 bases between. The CDR3 has 12 residues. The CDR3 nucleotides are TGTGCCAGCAGCGGGGGCCCCAGGGGTTCCTTCTTC. It translates to CASSGGPRGSFF.

The chain is built from TRBV9 and TRBJ2-7, with D unresolved. Trimming removed 4 bases at V and 0 bases at J, with 11 bases between. The germline V gene encodes CDR1 SGDLS and CDR2 YYNGEE. This CDR3 has 14 amino acids. CDR3 DNA sequence: TGTGCCAGCAGCCCAAGCTTTCCCTCCTACGAGCAGTACTTC. Translated, it gives CASSPSFPSYEQYF.

The CDR3 protein is CASSEGVEAPAAIQYF. In nucleotides, the CDR3 is TGTGCCAGCAGTGAAGGGGTGGAGGCACCGGCGGCCATTCAGTACTTC. The chain employs TRBV6-1 and TRBJ2-4; D may be TRBD2 (5 bases). This CDR3 comprises 16 residues. The V end lost 1 base, the J end lost 9 bases, and 19 bases lay between the germline ends. Germline CDR1 is MNHNS and CDR2 is SASEGT.

V is TRBV27 and J is TRBJ1-2; tentative D call: TRBD1 (6 bases). CDR3 length: 16 amino acids. V dropped 6 bases and J dropped 2 bases, with 19 bases sitting between them. CDR1 is MNHEY, CDR2 SMNVEV, per germline (reference sequence). The CDR3 loop is CASSSKNRVFNYGYTF. The DNA for the CDR3 is TGTGCCAGCAGCTCCAAGAACAGGGTATTCAACTATGGCTACACCTTC.

This rearrangement joins TRBV19 to TRBJ1-2; 10 bases are a match to TRBD1. The germline CDR1 and CDR2 sequences are LNHDA and SQIVND (reference sequence). The CDR3 has 13 residues. J lost 4 bases, V lost 6 bases, and 2 bases had no gene match. CDR3: CASSGTGAYGYTF. CDR3 sequence (DNA): TGTGCCAGTAGCGGGACAGGGGCCTATGGCTACACCTTC.

The chain has TRBV14 and TRBJ1-6, with unresolved D. The CDR3 has 15 residues. V dropped 0 bases and J dropped 6 bases, with 9 bases sitting between them. CDR1 is SGHDN and CDR2 is FVKESK in the germline V gene. The CDR3 nucleotides are TGTGCCAGCAGCCAAGAATTGGGGAGTAATTCACCCCTCCACTTT. Protein product: CASSQELGSNSPLHF.

The rearrangement uses TRBV15 and TRBJ2-7; TRBD2 is a possible D gene (6 bases). From germline, CDR1 is LNHNV and CDR2 YYDKDF (reference sequence). The V end lost 8 bases, the J end lost 2 bases, and 13 bases lay between the germline ends. The CDR3 has 13 amino acids. CDR3 in amino acids: CATRDLLTYEQYF. The CDR3 region has the DNA TGTGCCACCCGGGACTTGTTAACCTACGAGCAGTACTTC.

The gene calls are TRBV11-2 and TRBJ1-1, with 7 bases that match TRBD1. In germline, CDR1 is SGHAT, CDR2 FQNNGV. CDR3 length: 14 amino acids. V trimming: 6 bases; J trimming: 1 base; junction bases outside the gene matches: 5. CDR3 region: CASRAGGGNTEAFF. CDR3 bases: TGTGCCAGCAGGGCAGGGGGAGGGAACACTGAAGCTTTCTTT.

The rearrangement uses TRBV30 and TRBJ2-1; no clear D. V lost 2 bases and J 3 bases, leaving 5 bases between the germline ends. The length of the CDR3 is 12 residues. Germline V gene data show CDR1 as GTSNPN and CDR2 as SVGIG (reference sequence). CDR3 amino acids: CAWSRGYNEQFF. In DNA form, the CDR3 reads TGTGCCTGGAGTAGAGGCTACAATGAGCAGTTCTTC.

The chain has TRBV4-1 and TRBJ2-7; tentatively, D is TRBD1 (7 bases). The germline CDR1 and CDR2 sequences are MGHRA and YSYEKL. The ends were cut back, 4 bases at V and 3 bases at J, with 16 bases in the middle. The CDR3 is made up of 15 amino acids. In DNA form, the CDR3 reads TGCGCCAGCAGCCTGACGGGGGACAGTAACTACGAGCAGTACTTC. Translating gives CASSLTGDSNYEQYF.

V gene TRBV28 combines with J gene TRBJ1-1, with D possibly TRBD1 on 5 matching bases. The CDR3 loop spans 18 amino acids. V dropped 3 bases and J dropped 3 bases, with 23 bases sitting between them. Germline CDR1 reads MDHEN; CDR2 reads SYDVKM. This CDR3 is CASSFPRTEPRGDTEAFF. DNA of the CDR3: TGTGCCAGCAGTTTTCCTAGGACGGAGCCCCGGGGGGACACTGAAGCTTTCTTT. Based on the CDR3 plus reference TRBV28 and TRBJ1-1, the full variable domain is DVKVTQSSRYLVKRTGEKVFLECVQDMDHENMFWYRQDPGLGLRLIYFSYDVKMKEKGDIPEGYSVSREKKERFSLILESASTNQTSMYLCASSFPRTEPRGDTEAFFGQGTRLTVV.

This chain connects TRBV6-1 to TRBJ1-5, with D possibly matching TRBD1 (6 bases). This CDR3 spans 15 amino acids. Germline loops: CDR1 MNHNS, CDR2 SASEGT. The V end lost 6 bases, the J end lost 7 bases, and 19 bases lay between the germline ends. This CDR3 is CASRQGTILLQPQHF. DNA for the CDR3: TGTGCCAGCAGGCAGGGGACAATTTTATTGCAGCCCCAGCATTTT.

The chain is built from TRBV4-3 and TRBJ2-2; 11 bases are a match to TRBD2. Unmatched junction bases numbered 7, after V lost 3 bases and J lost 4 bases. The CDR3 sequence is 17 residues long. Germline loops: CDR1 LGHNA, CDR2 YSLEER. The CDR3 loop is CASSQELAGGPTGELFF. CDR3 DNA sequence: TGCGCCAGCAGCCAGGAATTAGCGGGAGGGCCCACCGGGGAGCTGTTTTTT.

The V call is TRBV9, the J call TRBJ2-2; TRBD2 matches at 7 bases. Germline V gene data show CDR1 as SGDLS and CDR2 as YYNGEE. The length of the CDR3 is 16 residues. Trimming took 0 bases from V and 1 from J; bases not matched to a gene: 3. CDR3 loop: CASSVEAGVNTGELFF. CDR3 DNA sequence: TGTGCCAGCAGCGTAGAGGCGGGGGTGAACACCGGGGAGCTGTTTTTT.

The chain recombines TRBV6-5 with TRBJ1-2, with no clear D. Germline V gene lookup returns CDR1 MNHEY and CDR2 SVGAGI. With 6 bases removed from V and 6 bases from J, the gap between germline ends came to 14 bases. The length of the CDR3 is 13 residues. The CDR3 region has the DNA TGTGCCAGCAGGAACGACGGAGCTGATGGCTACACCTTC. This codes for CASRNDGADGYTF.

The chain is built from TRBV19 and TRBJ2-2; 10 bases fit TRBD2. V lost 4 bases, J lost 6 bases, and 2 bases stayed unmatched. CDR1 is LNHDA, CDR2 SQIVND, per germline (reference sequence). The CDR3 runs to 14 residues. In DNA form, the CDR3 reads TGTGCCAGTAGTAGGGGACTAGCGCCCGGGGAGCTGTTTTTT. Translation gives CASSRGLAPGELFF.

This clone has just a few counts. The chain couples TRBV6-5 to TRBJ1-6; D is possibly TRBD1 (5 bases). CDR3 length equals 15 residues. In germline, CDR1 is MNHEY, CDR2 SVGAGI. The V end lost 8 bases, the J end lost 4 bases, and 15 bases lay between the germline ends. CDR3 protein: CASRGDWGYNSPLHF. CDR3 coding DNA: TGTGCCAGCCGGGGGGACTGGGGTTATAATTCACCCCTCCACTTT.